The TCR beta chain under discussion was sequenced for a study of shared clonotypes between healthy human individuals. Trimming removed 8 bases from V and 0 bases from J; junction bases left unmatched: 6. CDR3 length: 16 residues. The germline V gene has CDR1 SQVTM and CDR2 ANQGSEA. Sequencing was performed with immunoSEQ multiplex PCR; in TCRdb, only in-frame clones are kept and a portion is missing. The sample carries hundreds of thousands of clones, roughly 98% recorded once. Naive CD8 cells were CD45RO-negative, positively selected for CCR7, excluding terminally differentiated effector memory CD45RA+ cells.

The chain joins TRBV29-1 to TRBJ2-1; TRBD2 matches 14 bases. The receptor's source is a man under 40 in good health. The sample comprised naive CD8+ T cells sorted from blood. CDR3 nucleotides: TGCAGCCTCCTAGGGACTAGCGGGAGCTCCTACAATGAGCAGTTCTTC. This gives the protein CSLLGTSGSSYNEQFF.